The sequence of this T cell receptor beta chain was determined in a study of blood T cell repertoires in COVID-19. Background on the study: The samples span acute and convalescent COVID-19 from the United States, Italy and Spain. Sample material is recorded as cDNA or gDNA derived from T cells, B-cell-depleted T cells, or PBMCs.

This CDR3 is built from 14 residues. V lost 5 bases and J 8 bases, leaving 18 bases between the germline ends. Per the germline V gene, CDR1 is MNHEY and CDR2 is SVGAGI. Produced via immunoSEQ multiplex PCR; TCRdb's table is partial and in-frame only. The data show about 130,000 clones, approximately 74% seen once. This receptor was taken from a man aged 55 to 70 with acute or convalescent COVID-19. Sequenced sample: peripheral blood. The rearrangement uses TRBV6-5 and TRBJ1-2, with D tentatively TRBD1 (6 bases). The CDR3 sequence is CASSTRTARGGYTF. DNA of the CDR3: TGTGCCAGCAGTACCCGGACAGCCCGCGGGGGCTACACCTTC.